One sample yielded the 30 T cell receptor beta chains listed below, sequenced in a study of CD8 T cells in ankylosing spondylitis. One entry per CDR3 protein results from TCRdb running MiXCR on the 5' RACE reads. The data contain fewer than 550,000 distinct CDR3 sequences, roughly 5.2% of them singletons. Their cognate antigens are unknown. Findings of the study overall: In ankylosing spondylitis blood, a motif of roughly 8 highly homologous TCR beta variants appeared characteristic.

The specimen sequenced was blood, either unsorted or a sorted T cell fraction (not recorded which). The receptors derive from a male donor with ankylosing spondylitis.

This clonotype was counted ten times or more. The chain couples TRBV9 to TRBJ1-1, with 9 nucleotides matching TRBD1. Germline V gene lookup returns CDR1 SGDLS and CDR2 YYNGEE. The CDR3 is 15 residues long. Unmatched junction bases numbered 5, after V lost 4 bases and J lost 1 base. The CDR3 is CASSPRDRENTEAFF. CDR3 coding DNA: TGTGCCAGCAGCCCCCGGGACAGGGAGAACACTGAAGCTTTCTTT.

This clonotype was recorded at least ten times. The J gene is TRBJ2-3, the V gene TRBV6-2 or TRBV6-3; D is undetermined. The germline gives CDR1 MNHEY, CDR2 SVGEGT. V gave up 0 bases and J gave up 2 bases, with 12 bases separating them. CDR3 length equals 16 residues. The CDR3 coding sequence is TGTGCCAGCAGTTACTCGACGGTATACCTCACAGATACGCAGTATTTT. It is translated as CASSYSTVYLTDTQYF.

This clonotype has at least ten counts. This chain links TRBV20-1 with TRBJ2-1; D is undetermined. This CDR3 comprises 13 residues. In germline, CDR1 is DFQATT, CDR2 SNEGSKA (reference sequence). V shed 5 bases and J shed 7 bases, with 15 bases lying between them. CDR3 protein: CSAQSPRGNEQFF. The CDR3 DNA is TGCAGTGCTCAATCTCCGAGAGGAAATGAGCAGTTCTTC.

Ten or more counts support this clonotype. The chain recombines TRBV12-3 or TRBV12-4 with TRBJ1-5, with a weak D call TRBD1 (5 bases). The V end lost 6 bases, the J end lost 7 bases, and 13 bases lay between the germline ends. This CDR3 is 13 amino acids long. CDR3 sequence (DNA): TGTGCCAGCAGCCCGAGACAGTTCCAGCCCCAGCATTTT. It yields the protein CASSPRQFQPQHF.

This clonotype was found many times. V is TRBV5-1 and J is TRBJ2-5; D is perhaps TRBD1 or TRBD2 (5 bases each). From germline, CDR1 is SGHRS and CDR2 YFSETQ. V shed 1 base and J shed 1 base, with 11 bases lying between them. CDR3 length: 15 residues. In DNA form, the CDR3 reads TGCGCCAGCAGCTTGTCATGGGGGATCCAAGAGACCCAGTACTTC. Protein: CASSLSWGIQETQYF.

Ten or more counts support this clonotype. V is TRBV20-1 and J is TRBJ1-2; TRBD1 agrees at 9 bases. Germline CDR1 reads DFQATT; CDR2 reads SNEGSKA (reference sequence). Trimming at V came to 6 bases and at J to 6 bases, leaving 8 bases not matched to a gene. The CDR3 is 13 amino acids. For the CDR3, the DNA is TGCAGTGCCCTGGGACAGGGTGCAAATGGCTACACCTTC. It encodes CSALGQGANGYTF.

This clonotype was observed at least ten times. CDR3 in DNA: TGCAGCGTTTTAATCACGGGTGGCTACACCTTC. It translates to CSVLITGGYTF. This rearrangement joins TRBV29-1 to TRBJ1-2; D call uncertain. This CDR3 region has 11 residues. Trimming stripped 5 bases from V and 7 bases from J, with 11 bases between. Germline values: CDR1 SQVTM, CDR2 ANQGSEA.

About this clonotype itself: This may come from a read error, since a much larger clone is one base off. V gene TRBV6-2 or TRBV6-3 combines with J gene TRBJ2-1; 7 bases are shared with TRBD2. Germline V gene sequence: CDR1 MNHEY, CDR2 SVGEGT. The CDR3 runs 14 residues. The CDR3: CVSSYLTSAGEQFF. CDR3 nucleotide sequence: TGTGTCAGCAGTTACCTCACTAGCGCCGGCGAGCAGTTCTTC.

This clonotype was recorded many times. V gene TRBV28 combines with J gene TRBJ2-7, with 7 positions matching TRBD1. Germline V gene data show CDR1 as MDHEN and CDR2 as SYDVKM. V shed 5 bases, J shed 4 bases, and the junction held 8 bases outside the gene matches. The CDR3 length is 14 residues. CDR3: CASSTRDSNYEQYF. The CDR3 nucleotides are TGTGCCAGCAGTACCCGGGACAGCAATTACGAGCAGTACTTC.

This clonotype has at least ten counts. V gene TRBV7-9 combines with J gene TRBJ1-5; 8 nucleotides agree with TRBD1. The CDR3 runs 13 residues. CDR1 is SEHNR, CDR2 FQNEAQ, per germline (reference sequence). Germline trimming cut 5 bases from V and 6 bases from J; bases unmatched to any gene: 3. CDR3 coding DNA: TGTGCCAGCAGCCTGGGACAGGCTCAGCCCCAGCATTTT. It translates to CASSLGQAQPQHF. The whole variable domain, filled in from reference TRBV7-9 and TRBJ1-5, reads DTGVSQNPRHKITKRGQNVTFRCDPISEHNRLYWYRQTLGQGPEFLTYFQNEAQLEKSRLLSDRFSAERPKGSFSTLEIQRTEQGDSAMYLCASSLGQAQPQHFGDGTRLSIL.

The sample holds many counts of this clonotype. V and J are TRBV5-1 and TRBJ1-5, with 10 nucleotides matching TRBD1. V lost 4 bases and J lost 4; bases outside the gene matches: 8. CDR1 and CDR2 (germline): SGHRS, YFSETQ. The length of the CDR3 is 16 residues. DNA of the CDR3: TGCGCCAGCAGCCCAGGGACAGGGGTCCGGAATCAGCCCCAGCATTTT. Protein: CASSPGTGVRNQPQHF.

The chain couples TRBV27 to TRBJ2-5, with 8 bases aligning to TRBD2. Per germline, CDR1 MNHEY and CDR2 SMNVEV (reference sequence). There are 14 residues in the CDR3. The ends lost 6 bases at V and 7 bases at J; junction bases unmatched: 10. The CDR3: CASSPGLGIGTQYF. The CDR3 nucleotides read TGTGCCAGCAGCCCGGGACTAGGGATTGGGACCCAGTACTTC.

This clonotype was seen at least ten times. The chain carries TRBV7-2 and TRBJ1-1, with D possibly being TRBD1 (5 bases). Trimming pared 4 bases from V and 1 base from J, leaving 16 bases between. Germline V CDR1 and CDR2: SGHTA, FQGNSA. The CDR3 is made up of 16 amino acids. Here the CDR3 reads CASSSPGRGRNTEAFF. CDR3 DNA sequence: TGTGCCAGCAGCTCCCCGGGGAGGGGTCGGAACACTGAAGCTTTCTTT.

This clonotype was observed at least ten times. The chain uses TRBV28 and TRBJ2-5; D remains unclear. V lost 6 bases and J lost 7, with 15 bases in between. CDR1 is MDHEN and CDR2 is SYDVKM in the germline V gene. This CDR3 region has 13 residues. The CDR3 DNA reads as TGTGCCAGCAGCGATCGGTTGGGTGCGACCCAGTACTTC. Residues: CASSDRLGATQYF. Looking up the rest from reference TRBV28 and TRBJ2-5 gives the full variable domain: DVKVTQSSRYLVKRTGEKVFLECVQDMDHENMFWYRQDPGLGLRLIYFSYDVKMKEKGDIPEGYSVSREKKERFSLILESASTNQTSMYLCASSDRLGATQYFGPGTRLLVL.

Many counts were recorded for this clonotype. This chain uses TRBV7-2 with TRBJ2-4, with TRBD1 as a possible D gene (6 bases). This CDR3 has 16 residues. V gave up 4 bases and J gave up 6 bases, with 19 bases separating them. CDR1 is SGHTA, CDR2 FQGNSA, per germline. The CDR3 DNA reads as TGTGCCAGCAGCTCCCTGAACAGGGTCGGGGCAAACATTCAGTACTTC. This gives the protein CASSSLNRVGANIQYF.

The sample holds many counts of this clonotype. The chain employs TRBV9 and TRBJ2-5; TRBD2 matches at 10 bases. V was clipped by 0 bases and J by 1 base; unmatched bases: 9. Germline CDR1 and CDR2: SGDLS and YYNGEE. This CDR3 is 18 amino acids long. This CDR3 reads CASSVGASGSSPQETQYF. For the CDR3, the DNA is TGTGCCAGCAGCGTAGGGGCTAGCGGGAGTAGTCCCCAAGAGACCCAGTACTTC.

This clonotype occurred many times. The chain carries TRBV5-1 and TRBJ2-2, with TRBD2 matching over 8 bases. The CDR3 contains 17 residues. Germline V gene data show CDR1 as SGHRS and CDR2 as YFSETQ. The ends lost 2 bases at V and 5 bases at J; junction bases unmatched: 11. Here the CDR3 reads CASSFLFLTSGTGELFF. The CDR3 DNA is TGCGCCAGCAGCTTTCTGTTCTTAACTAGCGGAACCGGGGAGCTGTTTTTT. The full variable domain, rest sourced from reference TRBV5-1 and TRBJ2-2, is KAGVTQTPRYLIKTRGQQVTLSCSPISGHRSVSWYQQTPGQGLQFLFEYFSETQRNKGNFPGRFSGRQFSNSRSEMNVSTLELGDSALYLCASSFLFLTSGTGELFFGEGSRLTVL.

In its sample, this clonotype was seen many times. The chain is built from TRBV10-3 and TRBJ1-2; D is unresolved. Germline CDR1 is ENHRY and CDR2 is SYGVKD. The CDR3 is 15 amino acids. V dropped 4 bases and J dropped 0 bases, with 12 bases sitting between them. CDR3 coding DNA: TGTGCCATCAGTGCACACTCCGGGACTAACTATGGCTACACCTTC. It encodes CAISAHSGTNYGYTF.

This clonotype was found many times. This chain joins TRBV16 and TRBJ1-1, with unresolved D. The CDR3 extends over 12 amino acids. Trimming left V 4 bases short and J 4 bases short, with 7 bases between. Germline-derived CDR1 and CDR2 are KGHSY and FQNENV. The CDR3 coding sequence is TGTGCCAGCAGCCCCCTGAGCACTGAAGCTTTCTTT. This translates into CASSPLSTEAFF.

This clonotype showed up many times. V gene TRBV7-2 combines with J gene TRBJ1-3; D remains unclear. V was cut by 1 base and J by 4 bases, with 11 bases left in between. The germline V gene has CDR1 SGHTA and CDR2 FQGNSA. The CDR3 runs to 15 residues. DNA for the CDR3: TGTGCCAGCAGCTTAGTGGCAGACACCGGAAACACCATATATTTT. Translated: CASSLVADTGNTIYF.

This clonotype has ten or more counts. The gene calls are TRBV12-3 or TRBV12-4 and TRBJ1-2, with D possibly being TRBD1 (5 bases). This CDR3 is 14 amino acids long. The V end lost 5 bases, the J end lost 0 bases, and 10 bases lay between the germline ends. The CDR3 protein is CASSTDTSNYGYTF. DNA for the CDR3: TGTGCCAGCAGTACGGACACCTCTAACTATGGCTACACCTTC.

There are many counts of this clonotype. The chain combines TRBV10-3 with TRBJ2-7; 9 bases are a match to TRBD1. The CDR3 runs to 16 residues. Germline V CDR1 and CDR2: ENHRY, SYGVKD. Trimming cost V 4 bases and J 1 base; bases outside gene matches: 8. The CDR3 region is CAISGRQGVESYEQYF. CDR3 bases: TGTGCCATCAGTGGGCGACAGGGGGTGGAGTCCTACGAGCAGTACTTC.

This clonotype was seen a handful of times. CDR3 sequence: CASSNNRAGDDTEAFF. The DNA for the CDR3 is TGTGCCAGCAGCAACAACCGAGCGGGCGACGACACTGAAGCTTTCTTT. The rearrangement uses TRBV7-2 and TRBJ1-1; no clear D gene. This CDR3 region has 16 residues. Trimming removed 5 bases at V and 3 bases at J, with 19 bases between. In germline, CDR1 is SGHTA, CDR2 FQGNSA.

This chain uses TRBV7-2 with TRBJ2-7, with 10 bases lining up with TRBD2. The V gene's germline CDR1 is SGHTA and CDR2 FQGNSA. The V and J ends lost 2 bases and 4 bases, in that order; junction bases with no gene match: 8. The CDR3 length is 16 residues. The CDR3 nucleotides read TGTGCCAGCAGCTTACCCCGTGCGACTAGCGGGTACGAGCAGTACTTC. It is translated as CASSLPRATSGYEQYF.

In this sample, this clonotype turned up many times. The genes are TRBV29-1 and TRBJ1-5; 11 bases line up with TRBD1. The CDR3 extends over 14 amino acids. Unmatched junction bases numbered 6, after V lost 4 bases and J lost 7 bases. Germline CDR1 SQVTM, CDR2 ANQGSEA. The CDR3 nucleotides are TGCAGCGTTGGACCCGGGACAGGGGGGCAGCCCCAGCATTTT. Translation: CSVGPGTGGQPQHF. The full variable domain, rest sourced from reference TRBV29-1 and TRBJ1-5, is SAVISQKPSRDICQRGTSLTIQCQVDSQVTMMFWYRQQPGQSLTLIATANQGSEATYESGFVIDKFPISRPNLTFSTLTVSNMSPEDSSIYLCSVGPGTGGQPQHFGDGTRLSIL.

This clonotype came up many times. In nucleotides, the CDR3 is TGTGCCAGTCGAGGGGAGAGCACAGATACGCAGTATTTT. Encoded protein: CASRGESTDTQYF. The V and J genes are TRBV28 and TRBJ2-3; either TRBD1 or TRBD2 may supply D (5 bases each). The CDR3 has 13 residues. Germline-derived CDR1 and CDR2 are MDHEN and SYDVKM. V lost 9 bases to trimming and J lost 0 bases, with 10 bases between them.

This clonotype appeared many times. The chain has TRBV7-2 and TRBJ1-2; D is undetermined. The CDR3 consists of 14 residues. Trimming pared 1 base from V and 7 bases from J, leaving 13 bases between. Germline-derived CDR1 and CDR2 are SGHTA and FQGNSA. CDR3 sequence reads: CASSLEPYGSGYTF. The CDR3 DNA follows: TGTGCCAGCAGCTTAGAGCCATACGGGAGTGGCTACACCTTC.

The sample holds many counts of this clonotype. The chain combines TRBV20-1 with TRBJ2-1, with TRBD1 matching 9 bases. The CDR3 extends over 14 amino acids. Germline assignment: CDR1 DFQATT and CDR2 SNEGSKA (reference sequence). Unmatched junction bases numbered 8, after V lost 3 bases and J lost 8 bases. The CDR3 DNA reads as TGCAGTGCTAGTCCGGGACAGGGTTTATATGAGCAGTTCTTC. Protein sequence: CSASPGQGLYEQFF.

This clonotype was counted ten times or more. This chain links TRBV18 with TRBJ2-7; D unresolved. Per the germline V gene, CDR1 is KGHSH and CDR2 is LQKENI. Trimming pared 2 bases from V and 0 bases from J, leaving 11 bases between. The CDR3 is made up of 15 amino acids. CDR3 bases: TGTGCCAGCTCACCATTCGAGTCAAGCTCCTACGAGCAGTACTTC. Translation: CASSPFESSSYEQYF.

This clonotype was picked up a small number of times. The chain carries TRBV6-6 and TRBJ2-7, with no clear D. The CDR3 has 13 residues. Per germline, CDR1 MNHNY and CDR2 SVGAGI (reference sequence). With 0 bases removed from V and 7 bases from J, the gap between germline ends came to 10 bases. The CDR3: CASSYSSIGEQYF. The DNA of the CDR3 is TGTGCCAGCAGTTACTCGAGCATCGGGGAGCAGTACTTC.